These 29 T cell receptor beta chains originate from one sample sequenced in a study of blood T cell repertoires in COVID-19. Profiled with immunoSEQ multiplex PCR; TCRdb holds only in-frame clones, not every one. The sample lists 90,000 to 100,000 clones; about nine tenths were seen once. The sequenced material came from peripheral blood. These receptors all stem from a man in his 60s with COVID-19, enrolled during active disease.

This chain links TRBV28 with TRBJ1-1; the D is unclear. Trimming removed 7 bases from V and 11 bases from J, with 11 bases in between. This CDR3 contains 10 residues. CDR1 is MDHEN, CDR2 SYDVKM, per germline. This CDR3 is CASNGEIAFF. As DNA, the CDR3 is TGTGCCAGCAACGGTGAGATCGCTTTCTTT.

This clone was observed a few times. The rearrangement uses TRBV29-1 and TRBJ2-7; unclear D gene. Trimming removed 4 bases at V and 6 bases at J, with 7 bases between. Germline values: CDR1 SQVTM, CDR2 ANQGSEA. The CDR3 length is 10 residues. The CDR3 nucleotides are TGCAGCGTTGTTGAGGTCGAGCAGTACTTC. It translates to CSVVEVEQYF.

V is TRBV11-2 and J is TRBJ2-5; tentative D call: TRBD2 (6 bases). Between the trimmed V and J ends, which lost 1 base and 4 bases, there was a span of 10 bases. CDR1 and CDR2 (germline): SGHAT, FQNNGV. This CDR3 region has 14 residues. The CDR3 DNA reads as TGTGCCAGCAGCTTAGTCGGGGGAAGAGAGACCCAGTACTTC. Its translation is CASSLVGGRETQYF.

The count of this clone is one. J is TRBJ1-4 and V is TRBV19; TRBD1 aligns across 7 bases. The CDR3 consists of 14 residues. V dropped 1 base and J dropped 8; count of bases not matched to a gene: 4. Per germline, CDR1 LNHDA and CDR2 SQIVND (reference sequence). CDR3 nucleotides: TGTGCCAGTAGTATAGGACAGGGAAGAGAAAAACTGTTTTTT. Amino acid sequence: CASSIGQGREKLFF.

This chain links TRBV28 with TRBJ2-2; TRBD2 might be the D (5 bases). The CDR3 loop spans 13 amino acids. Germline loops: CDR1 MDHEN, CDR2 SYDVKM. The germline V and J ends were trimmed by 5 bases and 5 bases, with 9 bases remaining between them. The CDR3 reads CASSPPGTGELFF. DNA of the CDR3: TGTGCCAGCAGTCCCCCGGGAACCGGGGAGCTGTTTTTT.

This chain joins TRBV28 and TRBJ1-5, with unresolved D. The length of the CDR3 is 15 residues. CDR1 is MDHEN and CDR2 is SYDVKM in the germline V gene. Trimming shortened V by 5 bases and J by 2 bases, and 13 bases separated the two germline ends. The CDR3 reads CASSPSRGGNQPQHF. Written as DNA, the CDR3 is TGTGCCAGCAGTCCAAGCCGCGGCGGCAATCAGCCCCAGCATTTT.

The chain recombines TRBV24-1 with TRBJ2-3; D may be TRBD2 (6 bases). Deletions cut 3 bases from V and 0 bases from J, with 12 bases between. The germline CDR1 and CDR2 sequences are KGHDR and SFDVKD. This CDR3 has 16 amino acids. The CDR3 coding sequence is TGTGCCACCAGTGATAAGGTAGCGGTTAGCACAGATACGCAGTATTTT. Its protein product is CATSDKVAVSTDTQYF.

This rearrangement joins TRBV7-9 to TRBJ2-5; 8 bases are shared with TRBD1. Germline V gene data show CDR1 as SEHNR and CDR2 as FQNEAQ (reference sequence). There are 15 residues in the CDR3. V was pared by 5 bases and J by 5 bases, with 10 bases of the junction left unmatched. DNA for the CDR3: TGTGCCAGCAGCGACAAAGCAGGGGGCGTCGAGACCCAGTACTTC. It is translated as CASSDKAGGVETQYF.

A word on this clone: The same CDR3 is also encoded by other DNA sequences in this sample. The chain carries TRBV2 and TRBJ1-5; weak D call: TRBD1 (6 bases). Deletions cut 1 base from V and 2 bases from J, with 6 bases between. CDR1 SNHLY and CDR2 FYNNEI come from the germline V gene. There are 14 residues in the CDR3. This chain's CDR3 is CASSEGQGNQPQHF. CDR3 nucleotides: TGTGCCAGCAGTGAAGGACAGGGCAATCAGCCCCAGCATTTT.

The chain is built from TRBV7-2 and TRBJ2-1; maybe TRBD2 (6 bases). This CDR3 comprises 17 residues. Trimming pared 2 bases from V and 0 bases from J, leaving 14 bases between. Germline V CDR1 and CDR2: SGHTA, FQGNSA. The CDR3 sequence is CASSLNPAGYSYNEQFF. CDR3 sequence (DNA): TGTGCCAGCAGCTTAAACCCAGCGGGTTACTCCTACAATGAGCAGTTCTTC.

V and J are TRBV5-6 and TRBJ2-1; weak D call: TRBD2 (5 bases). Trimming removed 0 bases at V and 8 bases at J, with 12 bases between. Germline CDR1 SGHDT, CDR2 YYEEEE. The CDR3 loop spans 14 amino acids. CDR3 in amino acids: CASSLAGRMDEQFF. The CDR3 DNA follows: TGTGCCAGCAGCTTGGCGGGGAGAATGGATGAGCAGTTCTTC.

The gene calls are TRBV5-1 and TRBJ2-7; D might be TRBD2 (6 bases). Trimming stripped 0 bases from V and 6 bases from J, with 19 bases between. The germline gives CDR1 SGHRS, CDR2 YFSETQ. This CDR3 spans 16 amino acids. CDR3 sequence (DNA): TGCGCCAGCAGCTTGGGGGGTCGGGACTCCCTTGTCGAGCAGTACTTC. It is translated as CASSLGGRDSLVEQYF.

V and J are TRBV7-3 and TRBJ1-2, with D possibly being TRBD1 (5 bases). Germline CDR1 and CDR2: SGHTA and FQGTGA. The V end was cut by 4 bases, the J end by 1 base, with 13 bases between. This CDR3 spans 15 amino acids. The CDR3 loop reads CASSSPREVNYGYTF. The CDR3 DNA reads as TGTGCCAGCAGCTCGCCCAGGGAGGTTAACTATGGCTACACCTTC.

This rearrangement joins TRBV28 to TRBJ1-5, with 11 bases fitting TRBD1. This CDR3 is built from 14 residues. Germline CDR1 reads MDHEN; CDR2 reads SYDVKM. The V segment lost 8 bases and the J segment 2 bases; nucleotides outside the gene matches: 2. CDR3 nucleotide sequence: TGTGCCAGCGGGGGACAGGGGGGCAATCAGCCCCAGCATTTT. This codes for CASGGQGGNQPQHF.

The V gene is TRBV2, the J gene TRBJ2-7, with 12 bases identical to TRBD2. Looked up from germline, CDR1 is SNHLY and CDR2 is FYNNEI. The CDR3 contains 16 residues. The V and J ends lost 2 bases and 5 bases, in that order; junction bases with no gene match: 7. This CDR3 is CASSEFRLAGANEQYF. The CDR3 DNA sequence: TGTGCCAGCAGTGAATTTAGACTAGCGGGAGCAAACGAGCAGTACTTC.

The chain uses TRBV12-3 or TRBV12-4 and TRBJ1-2; D call uncertain. CDR3 length: 13 amino acids. Trimming removed 5 bases at V and 2 bases at J, with 9 bases between. For the CDR3, the DNA is TGTGCCAGCAGTCTAAGAAAGAACTATGGCTACACCTTC. It yields the protein CASSLRKNYGYTF.

V usage is TRBV7-3 and J usage is TRBJ2-7; TRBD1 matches at 9 bases. Germline CDR1 SGHTA, CDR2 FQGTGA. The CDR3 runs 13 residues. V trimming: 4 bases; J trimming: 5 bases; junction bases outside the gene matches: 3. CDR3 in amino acids: CASSWDRENEQYF. The CDR3 bases are TGTGCCAGCAGCTGGGACAGGGAGAACGAGCAGTACTTC.

The chain joins TRBV5-1 to TRBJ2-1; a possible D gene is TRBD2 (5 bases). Germline V CDR1 and CDR2: SGHRS, YFSETQ. V lost 2 bases and J 6 bases, leaving 12 bases between the germline ends. CDR3 length equals 14 residues. The CDR3 loop is CASSFSGRGNEQFF. In DNA, the CDR3 is TGCGCCAGCAGCTTTAGTGGGAGAGGCAATGAGCAGTTCTTC.

The chain uses TRBV5-1 and TRBJ2-7, with D possibly TRBD2 on 6 matching bases. The CDR3 spans 15 residues. Trimming pared 2 bases from V and 3 bases from J, leaving 15 bases between. CDR1 and CDR2 (germline): SGHRS, YFSETQ. CDR3 region: CASSFRAGSGYEQYF. The CDR3 coding sequence is TGCGCCAGCAGCTTTAGGGCGGGATCTGGCTACGAGCAGTACTTC.

The chain carries TRBV5-6 and TRBJ2-3; D may be TRBD1 (6 bases). CDR3 length equals 15 residues. The germline V gene has CDR1 SGHDT and CDR2 YYEEEE. Trimming took off 1 base at V and 2 bases at J, with 11 bases between the two ends. The CDR3 here is CASSLTGTLTDTQYF. For the CDR3, the DNA is TGTGCCAGCAGCTTGACAGGGACCCTCACAGATACGCAGTATTTT. Complete variable domain (other parts from reference TRBV5-6 and TRBJ2-3): DAGVTQSPTHLIKTRGQQVTLRCSPKSGHDTVSWYQQALGQGPQFIFQYYEEEERQRGNFPDRFSGHQFPNYSSELNVNALLLGDSALYLCASSLTGTLTDTQYFGPGTRLTVL.

This sequence joins TRBV10-3 and TRBJ1-1; D possibly corresponds to TRBD1 (6 bases). The CDR3 contains 13 residues. Per germline, CDR1 ENHRY and CDR2 SYGVKD. V shed 6 bases and J shed 3 bases, with 11 bases lying between them. Here the CDR3 reads CAIRQGRDTEAFF. In DNA form, the CDR3 reads TGTGCCATCAGACAGGGTCGGGACACTGAAGCTTTCTTT.

The rearrangement links TRBV18 to TRBJ2-2; 11 bases match TRBD2. Germline V gene data show CDR1 as KGHSH and CDR2 as LQKENI. The CDR3 loop spans 17 amino acids. Trimming took 3 bases from V and 6 from J; bases not matched to a gene: 9. CDR3 sequence: CASSPLLAGDRPGELFF. Here the CDR3 DNA reads TGTGCCAGCTCACCGCTACTAGCGGGAGATCGACCCGGGGAGCTGTTTTTT. The full variable domain, rest sourced from reference TRBV18 and TRBJ2-2, is NAGVMQNPRHLVRRRGQEARLRCSPMKGHSHVYWYRQLPEEGLKFMVYLQKENIIDESGMPKERFSAEFPKEGPSILRIQQVVRGDSAAYFCASSPLLAGDRPGELFFGEGSRLTVL.

This clone was counted a few times. The rearrangement uses TRBV30 and TRBJ1-1; D remains unclear. CDR3 length equals 14 residues. The ends were cut back, 0 bases at V and 5 bases at J, with 13 bases in the middle. Germline V lookup: CDR1 GTSNPN, CDR2 SVGIG (reference sequence). The CDR3 protein is CAWSVRGLQTEAFF. CDR3 nucleotide sequence: TGTGCCTGGAGTGTCCGAGGGTTACAGACTGAAGCTTTCTTT. The full variable domain, with the rest looked up from reference TRBV30 and TRBJ1-1, is SQTIHQWPATLVQPVGSPLSLECTVEGTSNPNLYWYRQAAGRGLQLLFYSVGIGQISSEVPQNLSASRPQDRQFILSSKKLLLSDSGFYLCAWSVRGLQTEAFFGQGTRLTVV.

This chain connects TRBV29-1 to TRBJ2-1; D remains unclear. The V end lost 4 bases, the J end lost 1 base, and 11 bases lay between the germline ends. From germline, CDR1 is SQVTM and CDR2 ANQGSEA. CDR3 size: 14 residues. The CDR3: CSVVGLPSYNEQFF. As DNA, the CDR3 is TGCAGCGTTGTTGGGCTTCCTTCCTACAATGAGCAGTTCTTC.

The sample holds one count of this clone. The chain is built from TRBV24-1 and TRBJ2-7; TRBD1 agrees at 8 bases. V gave up 3 bases and J gave up 0 bases; unmatched junction bases: 3. The germline gives CDR1 KGHDR, CDR2 SFDVKD. This CDR3 has 15 residues. Written as DNA, the CDR3 is TGTGCCACCAGTGATCCCGGGACAGGCTCCTACGAGCAGTACTTC. The encoded protein is CATSDPGTGSYEQYF.

CDR3 coding DNA: TGTGCCAGCAGCCAAGAACCCTCGAGCACTGAAGCTTTCTTT. Protein sequence: CASSQEPSSTEAFF. The chain links TRBV3-1 (or the pseudogene TRBV3-2) to TRBJ1-1, with unresolved D. V lost 0 bases to trimming and J lost 4 bases, with 9 bases between them. Looked up from germline, CDR1 is LGHDT and CDR2 is YNNKEL (reference sequence). This CDR3 region has 14 residues.

The rearrangement joins TRBV5-5 to TRBJ2-1; TRBD2 agrees at 11 bases. J was trimmed by 7 bases and V by 1 base; bases with no gene match: 4. Per germline, CDR1 SGHKS and CDR2 YYEKEE (reference sequence). This CDR3 spans 15 amino acids. The CDR3 nucleotides read TGTGCCAGCAGCTTGCGGGCTAGCGGGAGGAATGAGCAGTTCTTC. Protein product: CASSLRASGRNEQFF.

The chain joins TRBV29-1 to TRBJ1-1; 8 bases align to TRBD1. The CDR3 spans 15 residues. CDR1 is SQVTM, CDR2 ANQGSEA, per germline. Unmatched junction bases numbered 7, after V lost 1 base and J lost 3 bases. CDR3 DNA sequence: TGCAGCGTTGAAGTGGTAAGACAGGGGTACACTGAAGCTTTCTTT. It encodes CSVEVVRQGYTEAFF.

V is TRBV5-6 and J is TRBJ1-6; 7 bases fit TRBD1. The CDR3 is made up of 14 amino acids. Germline lookup yields CDR1 SGHDT and CDR2 YYEEEE. J was trimmed by 4 bases and V by 4 bases; bases with no gene match: 2. The CDR3 spells CASSRTGYNSPLHF. The CDR3, as DNA: TGTGCCAGCAGCAGGACAGGATATAATTCACCCCTCCACTTT.